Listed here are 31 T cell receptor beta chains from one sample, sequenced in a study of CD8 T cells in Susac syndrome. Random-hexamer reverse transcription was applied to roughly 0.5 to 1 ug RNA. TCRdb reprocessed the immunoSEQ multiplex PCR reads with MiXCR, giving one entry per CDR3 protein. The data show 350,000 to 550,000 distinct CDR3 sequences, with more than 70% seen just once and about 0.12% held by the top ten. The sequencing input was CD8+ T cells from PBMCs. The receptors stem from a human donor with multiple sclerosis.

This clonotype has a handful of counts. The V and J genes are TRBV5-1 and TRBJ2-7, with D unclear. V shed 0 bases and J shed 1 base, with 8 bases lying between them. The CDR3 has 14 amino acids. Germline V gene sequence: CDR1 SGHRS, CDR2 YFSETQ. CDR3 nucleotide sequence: TGCGCCAGCAGCTTGGGTACCATATCCTACGAGCAGTACTTC. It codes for CASSLGTISYEQYF.

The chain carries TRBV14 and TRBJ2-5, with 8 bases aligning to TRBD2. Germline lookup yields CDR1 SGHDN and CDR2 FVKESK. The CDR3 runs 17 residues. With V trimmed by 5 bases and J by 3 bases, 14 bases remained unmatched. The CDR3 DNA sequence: TGTGCCAGCAGCACCCCGGGACTAGAAGCGGATGAAGAGACCCAGTACTTC. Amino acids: CASSTPGLEADEETQYF.

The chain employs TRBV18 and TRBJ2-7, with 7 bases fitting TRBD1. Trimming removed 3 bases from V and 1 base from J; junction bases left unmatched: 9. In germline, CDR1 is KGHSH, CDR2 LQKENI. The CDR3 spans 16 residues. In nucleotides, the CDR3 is TGTGCCAGCTCACCCTACGACAGGGCTGAGTCCTACGAGCAGTACTTC. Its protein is CASSPYDRAESYEQYF.

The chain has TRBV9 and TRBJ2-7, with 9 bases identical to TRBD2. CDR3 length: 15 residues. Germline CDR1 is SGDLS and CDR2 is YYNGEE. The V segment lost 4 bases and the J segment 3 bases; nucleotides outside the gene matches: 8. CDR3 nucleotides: TGTGCCAGCAGCCCCCGTCCTAGCGGGATCTACGAGCAGTACTTC. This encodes CASSPRPSGIYEQYF.

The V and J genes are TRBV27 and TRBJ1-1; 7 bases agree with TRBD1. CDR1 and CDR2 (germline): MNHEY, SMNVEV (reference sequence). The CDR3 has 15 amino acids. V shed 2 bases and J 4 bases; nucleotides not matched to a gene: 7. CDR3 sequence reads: CASSLRRGQGTEAFF. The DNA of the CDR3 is TGTGCCAGCAGTTTAAGGAGGGGGCAAGGCACTGAAGCTTTCTTT.

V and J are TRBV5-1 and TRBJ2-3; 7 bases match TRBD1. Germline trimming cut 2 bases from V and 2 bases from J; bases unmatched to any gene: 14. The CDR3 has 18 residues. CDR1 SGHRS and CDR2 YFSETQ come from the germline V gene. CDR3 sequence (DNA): TGCGCCAGCAGCTTACCCCGTCGACCGGGACAGAACACAGATACGCAGTATTTT. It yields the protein CASSLPRRPGQNTDTQYF.

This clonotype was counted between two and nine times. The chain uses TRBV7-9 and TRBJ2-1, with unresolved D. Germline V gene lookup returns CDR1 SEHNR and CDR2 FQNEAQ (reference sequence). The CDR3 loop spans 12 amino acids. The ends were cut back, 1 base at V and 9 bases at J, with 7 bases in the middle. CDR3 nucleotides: TGTGCCAGCAGCTTAGAAGGTCGTGAGCAGTTCTTC. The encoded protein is CASSLEGREQFF. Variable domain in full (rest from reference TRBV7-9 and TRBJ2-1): DTGVSQNPRHKITKRGQNVTFRCDPISEHNRLYWYRQTLGQGPEFLTYFQNEAQLEKSRLLSDRFSAERPKGSFSTLEIQRTEQGDSAMYLCASSLEGREQFFGPGTRLTVL.

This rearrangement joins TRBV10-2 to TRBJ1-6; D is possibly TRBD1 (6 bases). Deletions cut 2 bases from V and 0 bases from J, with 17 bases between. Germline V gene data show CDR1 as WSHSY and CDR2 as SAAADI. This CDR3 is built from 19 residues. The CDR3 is CASSETSGALSSYNSPLHF. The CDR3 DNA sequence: TGCGCCAGCAGTGAGACTTCAGGGGCCCTCAGCTCCTATAATTCACCCCTCCACTTT.

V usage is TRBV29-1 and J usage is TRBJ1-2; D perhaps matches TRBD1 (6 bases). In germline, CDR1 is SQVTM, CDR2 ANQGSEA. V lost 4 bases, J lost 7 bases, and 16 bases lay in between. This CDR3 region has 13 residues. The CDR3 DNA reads TGCAGCGTTGTTTGGGACAAGGCTGCTGGCTACACCTTC. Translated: CSVVWDKAAGYTF.

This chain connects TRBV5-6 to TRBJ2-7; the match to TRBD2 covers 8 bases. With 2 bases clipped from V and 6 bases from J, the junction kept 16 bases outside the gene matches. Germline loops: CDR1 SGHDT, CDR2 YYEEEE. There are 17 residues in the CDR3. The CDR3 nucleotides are TGTGCCAGCAGCTTTGCCCCTCTTAGCGGGAACGTACTCGAGCAGTACTTC. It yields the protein CASSFAPLSGNVLEQYF.

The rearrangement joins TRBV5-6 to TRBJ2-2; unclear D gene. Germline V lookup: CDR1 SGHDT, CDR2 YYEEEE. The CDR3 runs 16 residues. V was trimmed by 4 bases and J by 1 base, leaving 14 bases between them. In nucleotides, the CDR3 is TGTGCCAGCAGCCGGTCAACCTCACAGAACACCGGGGAGCTGTTTTTT. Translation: CASSRSTSQNTGELFF.

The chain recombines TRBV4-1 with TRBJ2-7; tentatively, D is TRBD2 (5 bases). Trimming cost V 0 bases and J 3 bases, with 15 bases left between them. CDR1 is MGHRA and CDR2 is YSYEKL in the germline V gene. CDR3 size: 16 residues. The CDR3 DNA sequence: TGCGCCAGCAGCCAAGATCCTGGTCTAGCCCTCTACGAGCAGTACTTC. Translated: CASSQDPGLALYEQYF.

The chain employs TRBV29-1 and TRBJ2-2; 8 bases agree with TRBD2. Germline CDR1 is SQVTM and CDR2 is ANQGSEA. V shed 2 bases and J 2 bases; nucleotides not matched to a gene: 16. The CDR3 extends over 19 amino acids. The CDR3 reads CSVEWYSSGGLANTGELFF. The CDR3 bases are TGCAGCGTTGAATGGTACTCTTCGGGCGGACTAGCAAACACCGGGGAGCTGTTTTTT.

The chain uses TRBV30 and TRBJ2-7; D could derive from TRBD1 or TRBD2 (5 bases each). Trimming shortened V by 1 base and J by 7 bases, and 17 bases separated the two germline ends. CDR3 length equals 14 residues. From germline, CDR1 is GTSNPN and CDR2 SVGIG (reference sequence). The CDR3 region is CAWSDLGALREQYF. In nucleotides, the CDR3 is TGTGCCTGGAGTGACCTCGGGGCTCTAAGGGAGCAGTACTTC.

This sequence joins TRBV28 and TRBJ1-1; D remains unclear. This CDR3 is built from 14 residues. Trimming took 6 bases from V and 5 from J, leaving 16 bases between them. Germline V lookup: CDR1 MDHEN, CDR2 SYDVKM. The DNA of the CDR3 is TGTGCCAGCAGCGAGGTGGGTTTCGAGACTGAAGCTTTCTTT. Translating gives CASSEVGFETEAFF.

CDR3: CASSLAGTGANTEQFF. In DNA, the CDR3 is TGCGCCAGCAGCTTGGCCGGGACAGGGGCTAACACTGAGCAGTTCTTC. This chain connects TRBV5-1 to TRBJ2-1; 10 bases fit TRBD1. V dropped 0 bases and J dropped 9; count of bases not matched to a gene: 9. From germline, CDR1 is SGHRS and CDR2 YFSETQ. This CDR3 has 16 residues.

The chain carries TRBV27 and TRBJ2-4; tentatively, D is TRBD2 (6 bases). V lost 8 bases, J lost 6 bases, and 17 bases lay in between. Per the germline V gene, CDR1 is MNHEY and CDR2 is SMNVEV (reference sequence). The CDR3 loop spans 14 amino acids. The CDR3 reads CASSTWTEGNIQYF. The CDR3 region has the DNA TGTGCCAGCTCAACATGGACGGAGGGAAACATTCAGTACTTC.

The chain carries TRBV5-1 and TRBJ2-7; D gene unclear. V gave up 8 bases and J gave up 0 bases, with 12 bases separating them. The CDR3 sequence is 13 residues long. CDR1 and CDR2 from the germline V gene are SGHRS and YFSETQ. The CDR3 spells CASHDGSSYEQYF. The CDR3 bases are TGCGCCAGTCATGACGGCAGCTCCTACGAGCAGTACTTC.

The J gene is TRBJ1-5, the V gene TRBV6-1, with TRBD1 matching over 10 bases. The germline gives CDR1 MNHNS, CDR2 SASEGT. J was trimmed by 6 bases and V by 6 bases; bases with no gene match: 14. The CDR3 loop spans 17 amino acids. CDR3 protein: CASSPWRDRGRSQPQHF. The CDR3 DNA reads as TGTGCCAGCAGCCCGTGGCGAGACAGGGGGCGAAGTCAGCCCCAGCATTTT.

The DNA for the CDR3 is TGTGCCCGTGGAGGACAGGGACCGCGTGGCTACACCTTC. Translating gives CARGGQGPRGYTF. The chain uses TRBV2 and TRBJ1-2, with 8 nucleotides matching TRBD1. The V gene end was trimmed by 11 bases and the J gene end by 7 bases; junction bases not matched to a gene: 12. The germline V gene has CDR1 SNHLY and CDR2 FYNNEI. This CDR3 has 13 amino acids.

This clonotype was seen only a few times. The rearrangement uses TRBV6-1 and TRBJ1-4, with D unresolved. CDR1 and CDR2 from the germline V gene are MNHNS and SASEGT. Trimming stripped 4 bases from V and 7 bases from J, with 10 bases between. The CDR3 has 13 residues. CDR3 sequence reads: CASSVPVFEKLFF. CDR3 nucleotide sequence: TGTGCCAGCAGTGTCCCCGTCTTTGAAAAACTGTTTTTT.

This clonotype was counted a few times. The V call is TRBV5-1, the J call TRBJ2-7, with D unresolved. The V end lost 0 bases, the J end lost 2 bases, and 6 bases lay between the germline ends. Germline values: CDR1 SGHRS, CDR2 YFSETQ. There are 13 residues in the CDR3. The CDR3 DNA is TGCGCCAGCAGCTTGGCCAGCCCCTACGAGCAGTACTTC. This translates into CASSLASPYEQYF.

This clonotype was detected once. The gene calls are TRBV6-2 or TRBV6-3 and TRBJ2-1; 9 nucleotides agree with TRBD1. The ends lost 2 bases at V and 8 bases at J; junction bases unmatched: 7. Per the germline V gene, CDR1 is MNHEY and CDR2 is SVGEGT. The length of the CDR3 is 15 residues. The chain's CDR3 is CASSYPDRGFHEQFF. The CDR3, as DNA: TGTGCCAGCAGTTACCCGGACAGGGGATTCCATGAGCAGTTCTTC.

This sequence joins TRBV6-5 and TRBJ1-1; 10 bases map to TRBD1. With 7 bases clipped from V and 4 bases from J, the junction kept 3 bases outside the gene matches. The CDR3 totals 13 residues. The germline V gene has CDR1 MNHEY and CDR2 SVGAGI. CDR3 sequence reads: CASNGTGATEAFF. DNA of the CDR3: TGTGCCAGCAACGGGACAGGGGCCACTGAAGCTTTCTTT.

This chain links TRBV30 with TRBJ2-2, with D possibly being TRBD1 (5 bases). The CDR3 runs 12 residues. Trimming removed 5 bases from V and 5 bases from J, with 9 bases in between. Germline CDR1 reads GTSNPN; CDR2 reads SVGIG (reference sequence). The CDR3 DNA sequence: TGTGCCTGGTCCCCAGGGACCGGGGAGCTGTTTTTT. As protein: CAWSPGTGELFF.

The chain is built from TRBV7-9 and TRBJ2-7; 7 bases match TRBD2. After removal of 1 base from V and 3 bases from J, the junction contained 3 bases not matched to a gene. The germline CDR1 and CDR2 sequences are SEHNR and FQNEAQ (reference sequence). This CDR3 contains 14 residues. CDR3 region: CASSLEGLHYEQYF. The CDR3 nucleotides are TGTGCCAGCAGCTTAGAGGGACTACACTACGAGCAGTACTTC.

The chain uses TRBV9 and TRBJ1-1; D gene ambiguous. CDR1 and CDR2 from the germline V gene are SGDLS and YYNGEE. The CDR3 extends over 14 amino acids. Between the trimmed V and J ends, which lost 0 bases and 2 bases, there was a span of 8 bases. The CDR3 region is CASSVGGTNTEAFF. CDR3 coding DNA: TGTGCCAGCAGCGTAGGAGGCACTAACACTGAAGCTTTCTTT.

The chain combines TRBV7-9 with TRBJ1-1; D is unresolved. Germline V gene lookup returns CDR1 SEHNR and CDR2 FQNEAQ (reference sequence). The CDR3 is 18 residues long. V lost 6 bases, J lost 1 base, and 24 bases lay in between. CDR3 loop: CASSNVWAWGSGNTEAFF. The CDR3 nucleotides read TGTGCCAGCAGTAATGTGTGGGCGTGGGGATCCGGGAACACTGAAGCTTTCTTT.

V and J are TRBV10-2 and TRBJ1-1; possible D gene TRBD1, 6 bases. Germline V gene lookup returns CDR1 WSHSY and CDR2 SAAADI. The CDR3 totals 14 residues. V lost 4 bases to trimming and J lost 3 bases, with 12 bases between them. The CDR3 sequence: CASSVQGWDTEAFF. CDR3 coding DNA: TGCGCCAGCAGTGTACAGGGCTGGGACACTGAAGCTTTCTTT.

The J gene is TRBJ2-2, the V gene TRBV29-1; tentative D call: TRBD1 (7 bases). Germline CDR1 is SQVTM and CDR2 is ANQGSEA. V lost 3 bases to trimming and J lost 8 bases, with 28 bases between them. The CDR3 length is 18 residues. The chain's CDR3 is CSVEGGSLGGARMGELFF. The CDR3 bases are TGCAGCGTTGAGGGAGGATCACTAGGGGGCGCGCGAATGGGGGAGCTGTTTTTT.

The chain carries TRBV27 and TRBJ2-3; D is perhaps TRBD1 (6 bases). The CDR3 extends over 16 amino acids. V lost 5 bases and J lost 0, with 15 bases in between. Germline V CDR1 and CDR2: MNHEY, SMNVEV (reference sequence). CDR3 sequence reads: CASSPYGTRSTDTQYF. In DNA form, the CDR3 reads TGTGCCAGCAGTCCCTACGGGACACGAAGCACAGATACGCAGTATTTT.